This TCR beta chain was identified during a study of blood T cells in healthy people across ages. Only a few counts were recorded for this clonotype. Its antigen is not identified. General study findings and limits: The diversity estimates, figures obtained from one million T cells, were considered underestimates. Aged donors had fewer naive CD4+ cells and lower diversity than long-lived donors. With age, beta diversity per million T cells declined roughly linearly, significantly by 40 to 50.

Combining a sample-barcoded 5' primer with a J-beta primer mix, a second PCR ran for about 7 to 12 cycles. Each cDNA molecule was tagged by a template-switch adaptor that had 12 random nucleotides. TCRdb independently ran MiXCR on the 5' RACE reads; one entry per CDR3 protein. The data hold about 1.5 million distinct CDR3 sequences, with about 42% observed a single time. Germline CDR1 and CDR2: MNHNY and SVGAGI (reference sequence). The V gene end was trimmed by 2 bases and the J gene end by 6 bases; junction bases not matched to a gene: 6. The CDR3 totals 14 residues. This sequence originates from a woman aged 18 to 35 in good health. Specimen: blood. V and J are TRBV6-6 and TRBJ1-2; 7 bases are a match to TRBD1. Here the CDR3 DNA reads TGTGCCAGCAGTTACCGACAGGGACCAAATGGCTACACCTTC. Translating gives CASSYRQGPNGYTF.